The sequence of this T cell receptor beta chain was determined in a study of control samples from healthy donors and cancer patients. The protocol was immunoSEQ multiplex PCR, while the TCRdb copy is restricted to in-frame clones and leaves out a portion. This table holds approximately 70,000 clones, approximately 90% found once. Per the germline V gene, CDR1 is SQVTM and CDR2 is ANQGSEA. The CDR3 loop spans 13 amino acids. The gene calls are TRBV29-1 and TRBJ1-5, with D possibly being TRBD1 (6 bases). Sequenced sample: PBMCs. The sequence was collected from a woman aged 45 to 65 with colorectal cancer. The CDR3 nucleotides read TGCAGAGCAGGGGAAAGCTTGGGTCAGCCCCAGCATTTT. This gives the protein CRAGESLGQPQHF.